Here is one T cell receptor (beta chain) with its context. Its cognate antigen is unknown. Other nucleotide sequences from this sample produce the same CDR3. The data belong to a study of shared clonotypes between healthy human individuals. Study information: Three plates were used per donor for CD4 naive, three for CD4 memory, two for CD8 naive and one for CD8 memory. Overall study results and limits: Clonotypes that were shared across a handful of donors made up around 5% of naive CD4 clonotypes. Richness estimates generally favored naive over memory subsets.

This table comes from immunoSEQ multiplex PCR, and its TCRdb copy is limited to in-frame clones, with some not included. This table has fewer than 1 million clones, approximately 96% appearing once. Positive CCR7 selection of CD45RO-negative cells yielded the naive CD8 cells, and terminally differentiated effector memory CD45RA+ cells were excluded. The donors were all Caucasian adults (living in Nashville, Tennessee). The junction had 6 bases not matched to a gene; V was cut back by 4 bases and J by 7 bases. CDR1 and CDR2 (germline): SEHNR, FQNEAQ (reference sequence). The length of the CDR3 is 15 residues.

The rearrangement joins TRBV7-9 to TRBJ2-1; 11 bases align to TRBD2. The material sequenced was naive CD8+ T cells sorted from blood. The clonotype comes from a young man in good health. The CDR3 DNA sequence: TGTGCCAGCAGCTCTGGGACTAGCGGAGGGAATGAGCAGTTCTTC. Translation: CASSSGTSGGNEQFF.